This T cell receptor beta chain is from a study of T cells in tumors after PD-1 blockade. Study-wide context: Peripheral blood samples averaged approximately 35,000 unique clonotypes and some 120,000 templates.

The CDR3 length is 15 residues. The protocol was immunoSEQ multiplex PCR, while the TCRdb copy is restricted to in-frame clones and leaves out a portion. Altogether roughly 59,000 clones are present, about four fifths being singletons, with the ten largest covering 13%. The chain carries TRBV12-2 and TRBJ1-5; the table's D gene call, TRBD1, was not cross checked with the DNA. TRBV12-2 is described as a pseudogene. This material consisted of PBMCs, taken before anti-PD-1 treatment. This TCR was sampled from a human donor with basal cell carcinoma. CDR3 DNA: TGTGCAAGTCGCGTTCAGGGGTCTAGGAATCAGCCCCAGCATTTT. Protein sequence: CASRVQGSRNQPQHF.